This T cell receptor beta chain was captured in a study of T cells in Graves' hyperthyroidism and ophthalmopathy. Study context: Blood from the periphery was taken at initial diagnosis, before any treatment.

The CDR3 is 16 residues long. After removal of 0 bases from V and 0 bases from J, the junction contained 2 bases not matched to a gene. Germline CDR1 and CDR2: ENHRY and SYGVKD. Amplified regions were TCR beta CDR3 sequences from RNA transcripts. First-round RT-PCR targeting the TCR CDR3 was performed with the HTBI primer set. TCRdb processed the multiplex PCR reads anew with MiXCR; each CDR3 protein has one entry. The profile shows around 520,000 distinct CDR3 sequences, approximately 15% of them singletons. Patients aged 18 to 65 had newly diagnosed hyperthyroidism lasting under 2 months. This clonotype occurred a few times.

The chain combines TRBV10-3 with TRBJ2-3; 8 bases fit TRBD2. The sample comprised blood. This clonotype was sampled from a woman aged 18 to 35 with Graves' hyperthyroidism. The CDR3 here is CAISESSGASTDTQYF. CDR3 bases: TGTGCCATCAGTGAGTCTAGCGGGGCTAGCACAGATACGCAGTATTTT.